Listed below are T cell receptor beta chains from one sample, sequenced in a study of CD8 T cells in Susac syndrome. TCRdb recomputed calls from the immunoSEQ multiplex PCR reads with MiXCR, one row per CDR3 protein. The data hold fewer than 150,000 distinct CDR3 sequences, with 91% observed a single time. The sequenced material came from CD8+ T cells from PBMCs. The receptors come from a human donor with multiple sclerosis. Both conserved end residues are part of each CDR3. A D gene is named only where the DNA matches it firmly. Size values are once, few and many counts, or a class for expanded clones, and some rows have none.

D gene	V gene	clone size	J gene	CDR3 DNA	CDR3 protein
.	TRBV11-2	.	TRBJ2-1	TGTGCCAGCAGCTCCCCCTTAAGGGGTGAGCAGTTCTTC	CASSSPLRGEQFF
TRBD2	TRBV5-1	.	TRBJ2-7	TGCGCCAGCAGCTTGTTGACTAGCGGGGATCTCGGATACGAGCAGTACTTC	CASSLLTSGDLGYEQYF
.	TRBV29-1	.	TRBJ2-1	TGCAGCGTTGAAGAAACGGTAGTCTACAATGAGCAGTTCTTC	CSVEETVVYNEQFF
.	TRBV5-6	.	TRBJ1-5	TGTGCCAGCAGCTCGAGGGTTGGATGGCAGCCCCAGCATTTT	CASSSRVGWQPQHF
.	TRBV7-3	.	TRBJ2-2	TGTGCCAGCAGCGCTACTCCGGGACTGGGCCCCGGGGAGCTGTTTTTT	CASSATPGLGPGELFF
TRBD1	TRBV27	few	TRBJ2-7	TGTGCCAGCAGTCACCGGGACAGCTACGAGCAGTACTTC	CASSHRDSYEQYF
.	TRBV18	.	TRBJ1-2	TGTGCCAGCTCACCTTTCCAGCACAGAGCTTTCGGCTATGGCTACACCTTC	CASSPFQHRAFGYGYTF
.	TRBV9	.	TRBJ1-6	TGTGCCAGCAGCGTAGGAGATGGGCCCCTCTATTCACCCCTCCACTTT	CASSVGDGPLYSPLHF
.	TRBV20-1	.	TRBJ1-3	TGCAGTGCTGCCCAGGGGCGAAACACCATATATTTT	CSAAQGRNTIYF
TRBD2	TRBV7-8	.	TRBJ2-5	TGTGCCAGCAGCCCCTGGGCGGGAGTTGGGGAGACCCAGTACTTC	CASSPWAGVGETQYF
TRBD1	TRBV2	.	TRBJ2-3	TGTGCCAGCAGTGACAGACAGGGCTACCCGATTAGCACAGATACGCAGTATTTT	CASSDRQGYPISTDTQYF
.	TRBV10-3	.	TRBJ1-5	TGTGCCATCAGTGAGTCGGGACTAAGACAGCCCCAGCATTTT	CAISESGLRQPQHF
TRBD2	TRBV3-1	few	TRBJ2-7	TGTGCCAGCAGCCAAATAGCGGGAGGCTCCTACGAGCAGTACTTC	CASSQIAGGSYEQYF
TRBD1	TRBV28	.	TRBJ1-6	TGTGCCAGCAGTTTAGATGGGACAGCTATCAGCGGGGATTATAATTCACCCCTCCACTTT	CASSLDGTAISGDYNSPLHF
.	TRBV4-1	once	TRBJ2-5	TGCGCCAGCAGCCAAGATGTAGGGGAGGAGACCCAGTACTTC	CASSQDVGEETQYF
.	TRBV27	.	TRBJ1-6	TGTGCCAGCAGTCTCCAGGGGTATAATTCACCCCTCCACTTT	CASSLQGYNSPLHF
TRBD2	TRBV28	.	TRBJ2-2	TGTGCCAGCAGTGATACCACTAGGGAGGGATTTGGGGAGCTGTTTTTT	CASSDTTREGFGELFF
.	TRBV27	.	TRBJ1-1	TGTGCCAGCAGTATACAGATTCCGCACCCTAACACTGAAGCTTTCTTT	CASSIQIPHPNTEAFF
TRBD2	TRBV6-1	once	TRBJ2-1	TGTGCCAGCAGTATCCCCCCACTAGCGGGAGCCCCTGGAGAGCAGTTCTTC	CASSIPPLAGAPGEQFF
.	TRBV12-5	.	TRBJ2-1	TGTGCTAGTGGATCCTCTCCCAGCTCCTACAATGAGCAGTTCTTC	CASGSSPSSYNEQFF
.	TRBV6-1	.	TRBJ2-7	TGTGCCAGCAGTGAAACAGGGTTGAGGTACGAGCAGTACTTC	CASSETGLRYEQYF
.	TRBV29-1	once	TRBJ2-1	TGCAGCGTTGAGCGTCACAATGAGCAGTTCTTC	CSVERHNEQFF
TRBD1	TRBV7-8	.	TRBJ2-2	TGTGCCAGCAGGTCTGACCGGGACAGGGGCTACACCGGGGAGCTGTTTTTT	CASRSDRDRGYTGELFF
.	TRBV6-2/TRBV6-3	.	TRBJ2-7	TGTGCCAGCAGTTACGTTGCGAGCGAGCAGTACTTC	CASSYVASEQYF
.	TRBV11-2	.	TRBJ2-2	TGTGCCAGCAGCTTATCCCCGGGGCCCTTACCTCGCGCCGGGGAGCTGTTTTTT	CASSLSPGPLPRAGELFF
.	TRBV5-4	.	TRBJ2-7	TGTGCCAGCAGCTTGCGTCAGGGCGAGCAGTACTTC	CASSLRQGEQYF
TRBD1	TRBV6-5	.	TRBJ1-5	TGTGCCAGCAGACCCAGGGGGGAAGGTCAGCCCCAGCATTTT	CASRPRGEGQPQHF
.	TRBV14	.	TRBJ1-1	TGTGCCAGCAGCACGGGGCACGGGTTCATGAACACTGAAGCTTTCTTT	CASSTGHGFMNTEAFF
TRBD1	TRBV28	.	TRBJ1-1	TGTGCCAGCAGCCAGGGACAGCTCACTGAAGCTTTCTTT	CASSQGQLTEAFF
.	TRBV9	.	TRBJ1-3	TGTGCCAGCAGCGCGGACGGAATAAACACCACATATTTT	CASSADGINTTYF
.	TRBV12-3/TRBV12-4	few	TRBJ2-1	TGTGCCAGCAGGGAGGGCTCCTACAATGAGCAGTTCTTC	CASREGSYNEQFF
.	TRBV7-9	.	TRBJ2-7	TGTGCCAGCAGCTCGCCGCTGAGGGACTACGAGCAGTACTTC	CASSSPLRDYEQYF
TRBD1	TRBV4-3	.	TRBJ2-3	TGCGCCAGCAGCCAAGATCAAGAGGGGACAGGTCAGACAGATACGCAGTATTTT	CASSQDQEGTGQTDTQYF
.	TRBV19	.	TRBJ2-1	TGTGCCACCAGGACGCGGGGCATCAATGAGCAGTTCTTC	CATRTRGINEQFF
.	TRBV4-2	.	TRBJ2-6	TGTGCCAGCAGCCAAGAACCAGGGTCTGGGGCCAACGTCCTGACTTTC	CASSQEPGSGANVLTF
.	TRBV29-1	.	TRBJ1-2	TGCAGCGCTCGGGACACGGCTAACTATGGCTACACCTTC	CSARDTANYGYTF
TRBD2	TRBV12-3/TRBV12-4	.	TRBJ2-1	TGTGCCAGCACCCCTCCTAGCGGGGATGAAAATGAGCAGTTCTTC	CASTPPSGDENEQFF
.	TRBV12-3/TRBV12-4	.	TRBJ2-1	TGTGCCAGCAGTTTAGTAGACCCAGTCAAGCAGTTCTTC	CASSLVDPVKQFF
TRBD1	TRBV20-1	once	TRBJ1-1	TGCAGTGCTAGTTTCTCCGGGACAGGGAGGACTGAAGCTTTCTTT	CSASFSGTGRTEAFF
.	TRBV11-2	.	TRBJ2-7	TGTGCCAGCAGCGCCGGGACGCTTAGCTCCTACGAGCAGTACTTC	CASSAGTLSSYEQYF